This TCR beta chain was sequenced during a study of STAT5B mutations in CD4+ large granular lymphocyte leukemia. The overall study: Among healthy donors, a particular HLA allele went with more CDR3 'QG' motifs.

Study-wide results and limits: Without HLA matching, higher CD4+ than CD8+ T-LGLL clonality could reflect small sample size. Patient CD4-sorted repertoires looked more clonal than healthy CD4+ repertoires, even without putative leukemic clones.

The V gene's germline CDR1 is MNHEY and CDR2 SVGAGI. V gave up 4 bases and J gave up 4 bases, with 17 bases separating them. This CDR3 has 16 residues. To note about this clone: The antigen is not known.

The data were produced by immunoSEQ multiplex PCR, yet TCRdb's version contains in-frame clones alone and is incomplete. The sample holds roughly 30,000 clones, about 85% seen once. The clonotype comes from a human donor in good health. The sequencing input was CD4+ T cells from blood buffy coats. The rearrangement links TRBV6-5 to TRBJ1-3; D unclear. CDR3 DNA: TGTGCCAGCAGTTTAGAGAGGGCAGACGGAGGAAACACCATATATTTT. Protein product: CASSLERADGGNTIYF.